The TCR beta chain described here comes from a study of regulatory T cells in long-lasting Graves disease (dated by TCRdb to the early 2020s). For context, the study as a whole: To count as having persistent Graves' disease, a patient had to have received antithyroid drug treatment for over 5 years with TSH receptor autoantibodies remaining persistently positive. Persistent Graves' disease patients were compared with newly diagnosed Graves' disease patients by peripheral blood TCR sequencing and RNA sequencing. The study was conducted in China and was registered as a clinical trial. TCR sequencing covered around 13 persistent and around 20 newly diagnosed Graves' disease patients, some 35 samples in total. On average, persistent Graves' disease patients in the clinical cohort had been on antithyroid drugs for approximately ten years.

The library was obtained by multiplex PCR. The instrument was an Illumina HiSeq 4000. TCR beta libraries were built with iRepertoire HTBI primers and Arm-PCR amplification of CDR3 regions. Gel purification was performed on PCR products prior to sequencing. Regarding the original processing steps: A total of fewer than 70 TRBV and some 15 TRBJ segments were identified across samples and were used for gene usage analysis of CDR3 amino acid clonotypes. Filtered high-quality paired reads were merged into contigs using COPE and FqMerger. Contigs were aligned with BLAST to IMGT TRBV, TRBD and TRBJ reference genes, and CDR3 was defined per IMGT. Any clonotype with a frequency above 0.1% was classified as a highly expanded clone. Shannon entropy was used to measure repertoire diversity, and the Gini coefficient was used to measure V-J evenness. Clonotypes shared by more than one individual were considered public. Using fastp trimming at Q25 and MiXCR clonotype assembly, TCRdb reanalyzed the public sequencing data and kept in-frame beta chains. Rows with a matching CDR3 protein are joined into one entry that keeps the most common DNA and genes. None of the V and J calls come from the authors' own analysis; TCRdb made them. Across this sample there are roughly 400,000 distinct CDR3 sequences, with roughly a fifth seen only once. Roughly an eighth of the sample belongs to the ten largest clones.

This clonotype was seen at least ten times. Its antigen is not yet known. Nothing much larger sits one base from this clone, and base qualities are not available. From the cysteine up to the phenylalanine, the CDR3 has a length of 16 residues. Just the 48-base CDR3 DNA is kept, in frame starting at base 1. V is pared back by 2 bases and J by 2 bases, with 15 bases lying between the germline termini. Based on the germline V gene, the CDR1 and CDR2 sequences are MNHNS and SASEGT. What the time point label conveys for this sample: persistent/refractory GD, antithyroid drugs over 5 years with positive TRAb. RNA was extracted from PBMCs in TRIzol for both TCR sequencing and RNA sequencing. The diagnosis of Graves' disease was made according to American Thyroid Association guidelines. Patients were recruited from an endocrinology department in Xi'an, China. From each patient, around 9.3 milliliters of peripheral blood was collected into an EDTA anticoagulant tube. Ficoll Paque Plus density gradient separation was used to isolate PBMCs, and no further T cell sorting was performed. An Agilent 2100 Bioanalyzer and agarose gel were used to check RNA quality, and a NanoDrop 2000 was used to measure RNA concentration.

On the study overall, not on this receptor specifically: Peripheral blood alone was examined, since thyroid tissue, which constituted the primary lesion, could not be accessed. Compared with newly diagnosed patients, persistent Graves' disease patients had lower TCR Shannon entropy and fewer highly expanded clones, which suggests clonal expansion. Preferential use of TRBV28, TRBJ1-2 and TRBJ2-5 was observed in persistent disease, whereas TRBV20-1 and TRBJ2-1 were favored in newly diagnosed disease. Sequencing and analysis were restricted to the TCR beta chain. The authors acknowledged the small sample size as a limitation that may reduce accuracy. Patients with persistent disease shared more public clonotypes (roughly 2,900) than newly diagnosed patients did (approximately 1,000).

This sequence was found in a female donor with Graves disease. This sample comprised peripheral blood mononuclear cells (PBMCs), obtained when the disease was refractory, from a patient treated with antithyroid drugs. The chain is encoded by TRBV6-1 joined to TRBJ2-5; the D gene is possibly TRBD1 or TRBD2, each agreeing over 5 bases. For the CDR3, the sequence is CASSELGAGNQETQYF. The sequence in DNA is TGTGCCAGCAGTGAATTGGGAGCAGGGAATCAAGAGACCCAGTACTTC.